This entry lists 28 T cell receptor beta chains sequenced from one sample in a study of Tregs in tolerant kidney transplant recipients. Clones were sequenced by immunoSEQ multiplex PCR, and TCRdb holds only the in-frame ones, with some missing. The sample table sets out about 6,300 clones. Related graft donors supplied nonmyeloablative bone marrow transplants, and mixed chimerism was transient. The sequences come from CD4+ T cells from blood (PBMCs), collected 6 months after the transplant. These TCRs come from a human patient who received a combined kidney and bone marrow transplant. Some T cells may originate from the graft donor.

About this clone itself: The read falls 3 residues short of the CDR3 end, and the missing part is taken from the germline J gene. The V gene is TRBV12-3 or TRBV12-4, the J gene TRBJ1-2; D is perhaps TRBD1 (6 bases). The V gene lost 7 bases and the J gene lost 6 bases, with 12 bases spanning the gap. This CDR3 is 12 amino acids long. CDR3 sequence reads: CASTLGGHGYTF. The CDR3 DNA, read in part, is TGTGCCAGCACCCTAGGGGGTCATGGC.

As concerns this clone: The DNA ends 3 residues before the CDR3 does, and the rest of the CDR3 is filled in from the germline J gene. The chain recombines TRBV19 with TRBJ2-6; 10 nucleotides line up with TRBD1. Germline CDR1 reads LNHDA; CDR2 reads SQIVND (reference sequence). The CDR3 totals 16 residues. The V segment lost 4 bases and the J segment 4 bases; nucleotides outside the gene matches: 4. This CDR3 reads CASSTRQGAGANVLTF. CDR3 bases read: TGTGCCAGTAGTACTAGACAGGGGGCGGGGGCCAACGTC.

Of note for this clone: The read ends 3 residues before the CDR3 terminus; that terminus is restored from the germline J gene. This chain uses TRBV2 with TRBJ1-1; no definite D call. This CDR3 region has 13 residues. V lost 4 bases, J lost 2 bases, and 8 bases lay in between. In germline, CDR1 is SNHLY, CDR2 FYNNEI. CDR3 in amino acids: CASSGNRNTEAFF. The sequenced CDR3 bases are TGTGCCAGCAGTGGAAACAGAAACACTGAA.

CDR3 region: CASSLALQGRDTEAFF. The sequenced part of the CDR3 DNA is TGTGCCAGCAGCTTAGCTCTACAGGGAAGGGACACTGAA. This rearrangement joins TRBV7-2 to TRBJ1-1; weak D call: TRBD1 (6 bases). The read terminates 3 residues before the CDR3 end, so the remaining end is supplied by the germline J gene. This CDR3 region has 16 residues. V lost 0 bases to trimming and J lost 3 bases, with 14 bases between them. From germline, CDR1 is SGHTA and CDR2 FQGNSA.

To note about this clone: The read terminates 3 residues before the CDR3 end, so the remaining end is supplied by the germline J gene. The gene calls are TRBV27 and TRBJ1-1, with TRBD1 identical over 8 bases. The CDR3 is 16 residues long. CDR1 is MNHEY, CDR2 SMNVEV, per germline (reference sequence). Trimming removed 6 bases from V and 5 bases from J; junction bases left unmatched: 14. The CDR3 DNA, read in part, is TGTGCCAGCAGACCGGACAGGGTAATAGTAGGTACTGAA. Its translation: CASRPDRVIVGTE. From start to end, the CDR3 is CASRPDRVIVGTEAFF.

Measured by frequency, this clone is large (0.1 to 1%). The read terminates 3 residues before the CDR3 end, so the remaining end is supplied by the germline J gene. J is TRBJ2-3 and V is TRBV6-2 or TRBV6-3; the D gene is possibly TRBD1 (6 bases). Deletions cut 4 bases from V and 1 base from J, with 12 bases between. Germline assignment: CDR1 MNHEY and CDR2 SVGEGT. CDR3 size: 15 residues. CDR3 sequence: CASSSGASGTDTQYF. The covered CDR3 bases are TGTGCCAGCAGTTCAGGGGCGTCGGGCACAGATACG.

Note on this clone: Coverage ceases 3 residues before the CDR3 finishes, and the germline J gene fills in the end. The V call is TRBV5-4, the J call TRBJ1-6, with 10 bases aligning to TRBD1. V was pared by 0 bases and J by 7 bases, with 4 bases of the junction left unmatched. Germline V gives CDR1 SGHNT, CDR2 YYREEE (reference sequence). The CDR3 loop spans 16 amino acids. The part of the CDR3 DNA that was read is TGTGCCAGCAGCTTGGGACAGGGGGCGAGGAATTCACCC. Its translation: CASSLGQGARNSP. The whole CDR3 reads CASSLGQGARNSPLHF.

This clone is deemed medium-sized by its frequency. The observed sequence ends 3 residues before the CDR3 terminus, with the missing tail filled in from the germline J gene. This chain joins TRBV5-1 and TRBJ2-5; 10 positions match TRBD2. Germline values: CDR1 SGHRS, CDR2 YFSETQ. This CDR3 is built from 14 residues. V was pared by 4 bases and J by 7 bases, with 7 bases of the junction left unmatched. The CDR3 is CASSEGLALGTQYF. The CDR3 bases that were read are TGCGCCAGCAGCGAGGGACTAGCGTTAGGGACC. The variable domain in full, completed from reference TRBV5-1 and TRBJ2-5, reads KAGVTQTPRYLIKTRGQQVTLSCSPISGHRSVSWYQQTPGQGLQFLFEYFSETQRNKGNFPGRFSGRQFSNSRSEMNVSTLELGDSALYLCASSEGLALGTQYFGPGTRLLVL.

A note on this clone: The read falls 3 residues short of the CDR3 end, and the missing part is taken from the germline J gene. This sequence joins TRBV29-1 and TRBJ2-4, with 9 bases lining up with TRBD1. Unmatched junction bases numbered 10, after V lost 6 bases and J lost 1 base. The CDR3 sequence is 16 residues long. Germline V gene data show CDR1 as SQVTM and CDR2 as ANQGSEA. The CDR3 sequence is CSVINRGQGAKNIQYF. CDR3 bases read: TGCAGCGTAATTAACAGGGGGCAGGGGGCCAAAAACATT.

This clone is labeled medium-sized based on frequency. The read finishes 3 residues shy of the CDR3 end, and the germline J gene is used to complete it. This sequence joins TRBV30 and TRBJ1-1; D gene unclear. Germline-derived CDR1 and CDR2 are GTSNPN and SVGIG (reference sequence). The V end lost 3 bases, the J end lost 2 bases, and 16 bases lay between the germline ends. The CDR3 has 15 amino acids. CDR3 DNA (partial): TGTGCCTGGAGGGCAAGGGCGGGTATAAACACTGAA. This encodes CAWRARAGINTE. The whole CDR3 reads CAWRARAGINTEAFF.

On this clone itself: The CDR3 end is not reached by the read, which stops 3 residues before it; the germline J gene fills it in. The chain links TRBV18 to TRBJ2-1, with 12 bases lining up with TRBD2. This CDR3 has 16 amino acids. Germline lookup yields CDR1 KGHSH and CDR2 LQKENI. J gave up 8 bases and V 5 bases, and 10 bases lay outside the gene matches. The CDR3: CASSSKLAGGVDEQFF. CDR3 DNA (partial): TGTGCCAGCTCATCGAAACTAGCGGGAGGAGTAGATGAG.

The sequenced part of the CDR3 DNA is TGTGCCAGCAGCTTAGACCGGGACAGGGGTCACATT. This sequence encodes CASSLDRDRGHI. Given in full, the CDR3 is CASSLDRDRGHIQYF. V usage is TRBV11-2 and J usage is TRBJ2-4, with 10 bases that match TRBD1. Read coverage stops 3 residues before the CDR3 terminus; the germline J gene supplies the remainder. Germline trimming cut 0 bases from V and 8 bases from J; bases unmatched to any gene: 4. There are 15 residues in the CDR3. Germline loops: CDR1 SGHAT, CDR2 FQNNGV.

This clone ranks as medium-sized in terms of frequency. The read terminates 3 residues before the CDR3 end, so the remaining end is supplied by the germline J gene. The J gene is TRBJ2-2, the V gene TRBV7-8; no reliable D call. Germline lookup yields CDR1 SGHVS and CDR2 FQNEAQ. CDR3 length: 15 amino acids. V shed 1 base and J shed 1 base, with 7 bases lying between them. CDR3 bases read: TGTGCCAGCAGCTTAGATTCGCGGAACACCGGGGAG. As protein: CASSLDSRNTGE. The CDR3, in full, reads CASSLDSRNTGELFF.

On this clone: The read is 3 residues too short to cover the CDR3 end, so that end is filled in from the germline J gene. The V gene is TRBV2, the J gene TRBJ2-2, with unresolved D. The CDR3 has 13 residues. V was trimmed by 6 bases and J by 2 bases, leaving 7 bases between them. CDR1 and CDR2 from the germline V gene are SNHLY and FYNNEI. The part of the CDR3 DNA that was read is TGTGCCAGCAGGGGCCCCAACACCGGGGAG. The encoded protein is CASRGPNTGE. The full-length CDR3 reads as CASRGPNTGELFF.

Concerning this clone: The read ends 3 residues early relative to the CDR3; the germline J gene fills the gap. The chain combines TRBV7-9 with TRBJ2-4, with 11 bases matching TRBD1. V was pared by 5 bases and J by 9 bases, with 9 bases of the junction left unmatched. The CDR3 loop spans 15 amino acids. Germline CDR1 reads SEHNR; CDR2 reads FQNEAQ (reference sequence). CDR3 in amino acids: CASSPPGTGGTIQYF. The CDR3 DNA, read in part, is TGTGCCAGCAGCCCCCCCGGGACAGGGGGAACCATT.

Remarks on this clone: The CDR3 end falls 3 residues outside the read, so it is completed with the germline J gene. This specimen includes other DNA sequences encoding the same CDR3. The chain combines TRBV4-2 with TRBJ2-2, with TRBD2 matching 9 bases. V shed 0 bases and J 5 bases; nucleotides not matched to a gene: 7. CDR1 LGHNA and CDR2 YNFKEQ come from the germline V gene. The CDR3 consists of 17 residues. CDR3 DNA, as far as it was read: TGTGCCAGCAGCCAAGAGGTCCTAGCGGGACGGACCGGGGAG. Translation: CASSQEVLAGRTGE. The complete CDR3 protein is CASSQEVLAGRTGELFF.

About this clone itself: The read ends 3 residues early relative to the CDR3; the germline J gene fills the gap. The chain joins TRBV10-3 to TRBJ2-1; the D gene is possibly TRBD2 (6 bases). V lost 4 bases and J 8 bases, leaving 15 bases between the germline ends. Germline V gives CDR1 ENHRY, CDR2 SYGVKD. CDR3 length equals 14 residues. The covered CDR3 bases are TGTGCCATCAGTGGTCGGGGGATTGAGGATGAG. Encoded protein: CAISGRGIEDE. In full, the CDR3 reads CAISGRGIEDEQFF.

A word on this clone: Read sequence stops 3 residues before the CDR3 end, and the germline J gene provides the missing end. The chain carries TRBV2 and TRBJ2-7; TRBD2 aligns across 14 bases. The CDR3 extends over 15 amino acids. The trim removed 8 bases at V and 0 bases at J, leaving 3 bases unmatched. Per the germline V gene, CDR1 is SNHLY and CDR2 is FYNNEI. The DNA read from the CDR3 is TGTGCCAGCGGGACTAGCGGGAGTAGCTCCTACGAG. Translated, it gives CASGTSGSSSYE. The full CDR3 reads CASGTSGSSSYEQYF.

A word on this clone: The read gets to within 3 residues of the CDR3 end, and the germline J gene fills in the rest. The rearrangement joins TRBV20-1 to TRBJ2-7, with D perhaps assigned TRBD1 or TRBD2 (6 bases each). Per the germline V gene, CDR1 is DFQATT and CDR2 is SNEGSKA (reference sequence). The CDR3 spans 14 residues. Trimming left V 2 bases short and J 5 bases short, with 16 bases between. CDR3 DNA (partial): TGCAGTGCTAGATCTACAGGGAGGCTAGACGAG. Its translation is CSARSTGRLDE. The entire CDR3 is CSARSTGRLDEQYF.

The DNA read from the CDR3 is TGTGCCACCAGCAGAGACCGACAGGGGTTCGGAAACACC. Amino acid sequence: CATSRDRQGFGNT. The whole CDR3 protein is CATSRDRQGFGNTIYF. The rearrangement links TRBV15 to TRBJ1-3; 8 bases are shared with TRBD1. The observed sequence ends 3 residues before the CDR3 terminus, with the missing tail filled in from the germline J gene. The V and J ends lost 0 bases and 4 bases, in that order; junction bases with no gene match: 5. The CDR3 sequence is 16 residues long. Germline assignment: CDR1 LNHNV and CDR2 YYDKDF (reference sequence).

This clone ranks as medium-sized (0.01 to 0.1%) in terms of frequency. The read terminates 3 residues before the CDR3 end, so the remaining end is supplied by the germline J gene. The rearrangement uses TRBV20-1 and TRBJ2-3; 8 bases agree with TRBD1. With V trimmed by 6 bases and J by 4 bases, 12 bases remained unmatched. Germline lookup yields CDR1 DFQATT and CDR2 SNEGSKA (reference sequence). The CDR3 is 15 residues long. This chain's CDR3 is CSARGLAGEADTQYF. The sequenced CDR3 bases are TGCAGTGCCAGGGGGCTAGCCGGAGAAGCAGATACG.

Notes on this clone: The junction and the germline gene differ at one end; a read error may be behind it. Read coverage stops 3 residues before the CDR3 terminus; the germline J gene supplies the remainder. The genes are TRBV4-2 and TRBJ1-1; the D is unclear. The CDR3 has 14 amino acids. Germline V gene sequence: CDR1 LGHNA, CDR2 YNFKEQ. The CDR3 protein is CASSQVLGGTEAFF. The CDR3 bases that were read are TGCGCCAGCAGCCAAGTACTAGGAGGGACTGAA.

For this clone: Read coverage stops 3 residues before the CDR3 terminus; the germline J gene supplies the remainder. The chain couples TRBV5-1 to TRBJ2-6; 10 nucleotides agree with TRBD2. The CDR3 covers 18 residues. The V gene's germline CDR1 is SGHRS and CDR2 YFSETQ. The J segment lost 2 bases and the V segment lost 0 bases, leaving 5 bases of the junction unmatched. CDR3 DNA (partial): TGCGCCAGCAGCTTGGGGCTAGCGGGAGTGCCTGGGGCCAACGTC. Encoded protein: CASSLGLAGVPGANV. The complete CDR3 sequence is CASSLGLAGVPGANVLTF.

Remarks on this clone: The read gets to within 3 residues of the CDR3 end, and the germline J gene fills in the rest. The chain has TRBV19 and TRBJ2-1; D is uncertain. V dropped 0 bases and J dropped 9 bases, with 9 bases sitting between them. The CDR3 loop spans 13 amino acids. Germline CDR1 is LNHDA and CDR2 is SQIVND (reference sequence). Partial CDR3 DNA: TGTGCCAGTAGTATAGATCGTCGCGGTGAG. Its protein is CASSIDRRGE. The whole CDR3 sequence is CASSIDRRGEQFF.

For this clone: Read coverage stops 3 residues before the CDR3 terminus; the germline J gene supplies the remainder. The chain recombines TRBV12-3 or TRBV12-4 with TRBJ1-5; tentative D call: TRBD1 (6 bases). The CDR3 is 15 amino acids. Trimming took 6 bases from V and 0 from J, leaving 12 bases between them. CDR3 DNA (partial): TGTGCCAGCAGCCCCAGGGGTTATAGCAATCAGCCC. Its protein is CASSPRGYSNQP. The full CDR3 is CASSPRGYSNQPQHF.

Measured by frequency, this clone is medium-sized. With the read ending 3 residues before the CDR3 end, the germline J gene is used to fill in that end. The chain combines TRBV5-5 with TRBJ2-5; 7 nucleotides match TRBD2. Germline V gene data show CDR1 as SGHKS and CDR2 as YYEKEE (reference sequence). The CDR3 has 14 residues. The V and J ends lost 4 bases and 3 bases, in that order; junction bases with no gene match: 6. The CDR3 here is CASSPGTTKETQYF. Partial CDR3 DNA: TGTGCCAGCAGCCCCGGGACTACTAAAGAGACC. The full variable domain, completed using reference TRBV5-5 and TRBJ2-5, is DAGVTQSPTHLIKTRGQQVTLRCSPISGHKSVSWYQQVLGQGPQFIFQYYEKEERGRGNFPDRFSARQFPNYSSELNVNALLLGDSALYLCASSPGTTKETQYFGPGTRLLVL.

The CDR3 bases that were read are TGTGCCAGCAGTAAGGACAGGGGATCCTACAATGAG. Translation: CASSKDRGSYNE. The CDR3 in full is CASSKDRGSYNEQFF. This chain connects TRBV2 to TRBJ2-1, with 9 bases identical to TRBD1. Read data end 3 residues before the CDR3 end; the end is taken from the germline J gene. Germline CDR1 reads SNHLY; CDR2 reads FYNNEI. The length of the CDR3 is 15 residues. Unmatched junction bases numbered 3, after V lost 5 bases and J lost 1 base.

By frequency, this clone registers medium-sized. The read gets to within 3 residues of the CDR3 end, and the germline J gene fills in the rest. V is TRBV20-1 and J is TRBJ2-7; a possible D gene is TRBD1 (6 bases). The CDR3 totals 12 residues. Per germline, CDR1 DFQATT and CDR2 SNEGSKA (reference sequence). V was shortened by 3 bases and J by 1 base, with 7 bases between the two germline ends. The sequenced part of the CDR3 DNA is TGCAGTGCTAGTCAGGGGTCCTACGAG. Residues: CSASQGSYE. The full CDR3 reads CSASQGSYEQYF.